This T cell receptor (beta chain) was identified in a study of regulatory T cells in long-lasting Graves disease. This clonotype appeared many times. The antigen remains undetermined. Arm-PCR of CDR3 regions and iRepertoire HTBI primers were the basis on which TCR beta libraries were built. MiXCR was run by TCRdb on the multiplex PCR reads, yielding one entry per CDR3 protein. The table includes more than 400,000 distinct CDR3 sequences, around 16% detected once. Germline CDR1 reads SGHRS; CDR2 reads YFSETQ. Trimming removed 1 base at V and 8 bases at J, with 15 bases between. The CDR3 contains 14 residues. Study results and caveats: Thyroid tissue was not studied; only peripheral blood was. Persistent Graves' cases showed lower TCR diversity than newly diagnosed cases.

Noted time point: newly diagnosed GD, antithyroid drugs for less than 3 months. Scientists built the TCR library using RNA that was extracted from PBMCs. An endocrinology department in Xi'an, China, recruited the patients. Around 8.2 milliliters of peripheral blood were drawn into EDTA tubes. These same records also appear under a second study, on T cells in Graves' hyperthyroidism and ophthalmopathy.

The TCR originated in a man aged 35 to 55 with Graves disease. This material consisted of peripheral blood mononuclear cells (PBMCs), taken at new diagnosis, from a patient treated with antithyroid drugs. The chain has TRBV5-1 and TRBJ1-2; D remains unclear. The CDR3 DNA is TGCGCCAGCAGCTTGTTAGAGGGTCCCGGCGGCTACACCTTC. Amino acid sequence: CASSLLEGPGGYTF.